The next 31 T cell receptor beta chains were all read from a single sample in a study of T cell repertoires in urothelial bladder cancer. The data were produced by immunoSEQ multiplex PCR, yet TCRdb's version contains in-frame clones alone and is incomplete. The data show about 910 clones, with around 73% seen just once and 20% to 25% held by the top ten. Sequencing used tumor-infiltrating cells from bladder cancer. The source of these receptors is a human donor with urothelial carcinoma.

This chain connects TRBV5-5 to TRBJ2-7; 8 positions match TRBD1. There are 16 residues in the CDR3. The junction had 12 bases not matched to a gene; V was cut back by 4 bases and J by 3 bases. Germline V lookup: CDR1 SGHKS, CDR2 YYEKEE (reference sequence). CDR3 bases: TGTGCCAGCAGCGTGGATTCCGGGACAGGAAACTACGAGCAGTACTTC. This sequence encodes CASSVDSGTGNYEQYF.

The chain employs TRBV12-5 and TRBJ2-3; tentatively, D is TRBD2 (6 bases). The CDR3 covers 15 residues. CDR1 is LGHNT and CDR2 is FRNRAP in the germline V gene. V was clipped by 7 bases and J by 11 bases, with 25 bases between them. CDR3 in DNA: TGTGCTAGTGCCCCTGGGGCCATTCTGGGAGGTATGCAGTATTTT. This encodes CASAPGAILGGMQYF.

The CDR3 nucleotides are TGCGCCAGCAGACTCAGTGGGGACTCACACCAAGAGACCCAGTACTTC. Its translation is CASRLSGDSHQETQYF. The gene calls are TRBV4-1 and TRBJ2-5; D may be TRBD2 (6 bases). V lost 6 bases and J 0 bases, leaving 17 bases between the germline ends. This CDR3 spans 16 amino acids. Looked up from germline, CDR1 is MGHRA and CDR2 is YSYEKL.

The V and J genes are TRBV7-6 and TRBJ2-7, with 10 bases aligning to TRBD2. Germline lookup yields CDR1 SGHVS and CDR2 FNYEAQ. The CDR3 extends over 15 amino acids. The V segment lost 2 bases and the J segment 7 bases; nucleotides outside the gene matches: 8. This chain's CDR3 is CASSLMPPGLAEQYF. Written as DNA, the CDR3 is TGTGCCAGCAGCTTAATGCCGCCGGGACTAGCGGAGCAGTACTTC.

The chain is built from TRBV19 and TRBJ2-2; TRBD1 aligns across 10 bases. Trimming removed 8 bases from V and 4 bases from J; junction bases left unmatched: 4. From germline, CDR1 is LNHDA and CDR2 SQIVND (reference sequence). This CDR3 contains 14 residues. CDR3 protein: CASGQGESTGELFF. The CDR3 region has the DNA TGTGCCAGTGGACAGGGGGAGAGCACCGGGGAGCTGTTTTTT.

The chain employs TRBV5-1 and TRBJ2-5, with 9 bases aligning to TRBD1. The junction had 8 bases not matched to a gene; V was cut back by 4 bases and J by 4 bases. This CDR3 is built from 15 residues. The germline V gene has CDR1 SGHRS and CDR2 YFSETQ. CDR3 nucleotides: TGCGCCAGCAGCACCGGACAGGGGAATGGAGAGACCCAGTACTTC. This gives the protein CASSTGQGNGETQYF.

A few counts support this clone. The rearrangement uses TRBV6-5 and TRBJ1-2; D gene uncertain. Germline V CDR1 and CDR2: MNHEY, SVGAGI. V shed 10 bases and J shed 0 bases, with 9 bases lying between them. There are 12 residues in the CDR3. CDR3 nucleotide sequence: TGTGCCACCGCAAGAGCTAACTATGGCTACACCTTC. It specifies CATARANYGYTF.

The gene calls are TRBV30 and TRBJ1-3; 7 bases line up with TRBD1. CDR3 length: 18 residues. From germline, CDR1 is GTSNPN and CDR2 SVGIG (reference sequence). The V segment lost 3 bases and the J segment 2 bases; nucleotides outside the gene matches: 16. CDR3 sequence reads: CAWSNSGGSTGTGNTIYF. In DNA, the CDR3 is TGTGCCTGGAGCAACTCAGGGGGGTCGACAGGGACTGGAAACACCATATATTTT.

The chain recombines TRBV18 with TRBJ2-5, with 11 bases that match TRBD2. The ends lost 3 bases at V and 7 bases at J; junction bases unmatched: 7. The germline V gene encodes CDR1 KGHSH and CDR2 LQKENI. This CDR3 has 15 amino acids. CDR3: CASSPGLAEDGTQYF. DNA for the CDR3: TGTGCCAGCTCACCGGGACTAGCGGAAGATGGGACCCAGTACTTC. The whole variable domain, filled in from reference TRBV18 and TRBJ2-5, reads NAGVMQNPRHLVRRRGQEARLRCSPMKGHSHVYWYRQLPEEGLKFMVYLQKENIIDESGMPKERFSAEFPKEGPSILRIQQVVRGDSAAYFCASSPGLAEDGTQYFGPGTRLLVL.

The genes are TRBV9 and TRBJ2-3; 8 bases are a match to TRBD1. V shed 4 bases and J 13 bases; nucleotides not matched to a gene: 8. The CDR3 contains 12 residues. Looked up from germline, CDR1 is SGDLS and CDR2 is YYNGEE. CDR3 residues: CASSSQQGAKYF. CDR3 nucleotides: TGTGCCAGCAGCTCCCAGCAGGGGGCGAAGTATTTT.

This sequence joins TRBV15 and TRBJ2-2, with no clear D. The CDR3 is 14 residues long. V was cut by 2 bases and J by 8 bases, with 12 bases left in between. The germline V gene has CDR1 LNHNV and CDR2 YYDKDF (reference sequence). The CDR3 DNA reads as TGTGCCACCAGCAGAAATCGTGTTCGAGGGGAGCTGTTTTTT. It yields the protein CATSRNRVRGELFF.

This chain connects TRBV27 to TRBJ1-2; maybe TRBD1 (6 bases). CDR1 and CDR2 (germline): MNHEY, SMNVEV (reference sequence). There are 17 residues in the CDR3. Deletions cut 1 base from V and 4 bases from J, with 19 bases between. CDR3 protein: CASSLFWGGRGVYGYTF. The CDR3 coding sequence is TGTGCCAGCAGTTTATTTTGGGGAGGGAGGGGGGTCTATGGCTACACCTTC.

This rearrangement joins TRBV11-2 to TRBJ2-1, with a weak D call TRBD2 (5 bases). Trimming stripped 0 bases from V and 5 bases from J, with 11 bases between. Germline V gene data show CDR1 as SGHAT and CDR2 as FQNNGV. There are 15 residues in the CDR3. The CDR3 loop is CASSLDRGPNNEQFF. Written as DNA, the CDR3 is TGTGCCAGCAGCTTAGACCGGGGTCCGAACAATGAGCAGTTCTTC.

The CDR3 region has the DNA TGTGCCAGCAGCTTGCGGGGACTAGCGGGCGCAGATACGCAGTATTTT. Protein: CASSLRGLAGADTQYF. The chain couples TRBV5-4 to TRBJ2-3; 12 positions match TRBD2. Losses at the gene ends were 1 base for V and 4 bases for J; bases not matched to a gene: 4. The CDR3 totals 16 residues. Germline-derived CDR1 and CDR2 are SGHNT and YYREEE (reference sequence).

The gene calls are TRBV7-7 and TRBJ2-4, with D perhaps TRBD1 (6 bases). The CDR3 contains 16 residues. Germline V gives CDR1 SSHAT, CDR2 FNYEAQ (reference sequence). Trimming cost V 4 bases and J 1 base, with 14 bases left between them. CDR3 region: CASSSKTGRAKNIQYF. Here the CDR3 DNA reads TGTGCCAGCAGCTCAAAGACAGGACGGGCCAAAAACATTCAGTACTTC. Full variable domain (remainder filled in from reference TRBV7-7 and TRBJ2-4): GAGVSQSPRYKVTKRGQDVTLRCDPISSHATLYWYQQALGQGPEFLTYFNYEAQPDKSGLPSDRFSAERPEGSISTLTIQRTEQRDSAMYRCASSSKTGRAKNIQYFGAGTRLSVL.

The chain has TRBV18 and TRBJ2-5; D ambiguous. CDR1 and CDR2 (germline): KGHSH, LQKENI. Trimming shortened V by 3 bases and J by 4 bases, and 3 bases separated the two germline ends. There are 11 residues in the CDR3. CDR3 region: CASSPGETQYF. The CDR3 DNA is TGTGCCAGCTCACCGGGAGAGACCCAGTACTTC.

This clone was seen only once. This chain joins TRBV27 and TRBJ2-7; no definite D call. Germline CDR1 and CDR2: MNHEY and SMNVEV (reference sequence). The CDR3 totals 11 residues. V was pared by 8 bases and J by 7 bases, with 12 bases between. The CDR3 region is CASGEVREQYF. The CDR3 DNA follows: TGTGCCAGCGGAGAGGTGAGGGAGCAGTACTTC.

This chain joins TRBV29-1 and TRBJ2-5; 7 bases align to TRBD1. V was pared by 6 bases and J by 5 bases, with 6 bases of the junction left unmatched. This CDR3 has 12 amino acids. Germline values: CDR1 SQVTM, CDR2 ANQGSEA. The CDR3 loop reads CSVLQGRETQYF. Written as DNA, the CDR3 is TGCAGCGTCCTACAGGGGCGGGAGACCCAGTACTTC.

CDR3 coding DNA: TGCGCCAGCAGCCTAGGACAGGGGTCAGATACGCAGTATTTT. It specifies CASSLGQGSDTQYF. This chain joins TRBV5-1 and TRBJ2-3; 9 bases are a match to TRBD1. Germline CDR1 and CDR2: SGHRS and YFSETQ. This CDR3 has 14 amino acids. Losses at the gene ends were 4 bases for V and 4 bases for J; bases not matched to a gene: 4. The full variable domain, in which reference TRBV5-1 and TRBJ2-3 provide the parts outside the CDR3, is KAGVTQTPRYLIKTRGQQVTLSCSPISGHRSVSWYQQTPGQGLQFLFEYFSETQRNKGNFPGRFSGRQFSNSRSEMNVSTLELGDSALYLCASSLGQGSDTQYFGPGTRLTVL.

The chain links TRBV6-5 to TRBJ2-3; no definite D call. Germline V gene data show CDR1 as MNHEY and CDR2 as SVGAGI. This CDR3 spans 12 amino acids. V lost 7 bases and J lost 4, with 9 bases in between. The CDR3 protein is CASKGTPDTQYF. The CDR3 DNA sequence: TGTGCCAGCAAGGGAACCCCAGATACGCAGTATTTT.

The genes are TRBV27 and TRBJ1-4, with a possible D match to TRBD1 (5 bases). V was shortened by 2 bases and J by 5 bases, with 12 bases between the two germline ends. The CDR3 totals 15 residues. CDR1 MNHEY and CDR2 SMNVEV come from the germline V gene (reference sequence). The CDR3, as DNA: TGTGCCAGCAGTTTACTGAGCCAGGGAAATGAAAAACTGTTTTTT. Translated, it gives CASSLLSQGNEKLFF. The entire variable domain, with the rest obtained from reference TRBV27 and TRBJ1-4, is as follows: EAQVTQNPRYLITVTGKKLTVTCSQNMNHEYMSWYRQDPGLGLRQIYYSMNVEVTDKGDVPEGYKVSRKEKRNFPLILESPSPNQTSLYFCASSLLSQGNEKLFFGSGTQLSVL.

The chain uses TRBV19 and TRBJ1-4; D is ambiguous. Trimming took 7 bases from V and 7 from J, leaving 22 bases between them. Germline V gene lookup returns CDR1 LNHDA and CDR2 SQIVND (reference sequence). The CDR3 extends over 16 amino acids. The CDR3 coding sequence is TGTGCCAGTACCCCCCTCACACGGGGAAGGAGTGAAAAACTGTTTTTT. It yields the protein CASTPLTRGRSEKLFF.

The V gene is TRBV15, the J gene TRBJ2-3; TRBD1 is a possible D gene (6 bases). CDR3 length: 14 amino acids. In germline, CDR1 is LNHNV, CDR2 YYDKDF (reference sequence). V was cut by 5 bases and J by 4 bases, with 13 bases left in between. The CDR3 is CATSPTGFADTQYF. The CDR3, as DNA: TGTGCCACCAGCCCGACAGGCTTTGCAGATACGCAGTATTTT.

The chain couples TRBV30 to TRBJ2-1; D is possibly TRBD2 (6 bases). The CDR3 has 13 amino acids. Germline V gene data show CDR1 as GTSNPN and CDR2 as SVGIG (reference sequence). The V gene lost 5 bases and the J gene lost 0 bases, with 8 bases spanning the gap. The CDR3 DNA reads TGTGCCTGGGGTAGCGGCTCCTACAATGAGCAGTTCTTC. It specifies CAWGSGSYNEQFF.

The gene calls are TRBV7-6 and TRBJ1-1; D unresolved. The CDR3 length is 14 residues. CDR1 is SGHVS, CDR2 FNYEAQ, per germline. Trimming pared 6 bases from V and 2 bases from J, leaving 13 bases between. The CDR3 bases are TGTGCCAGCAGATTGACCCCAGGTAACACTGAAGCTTTCTTT. Its protein is CASRLTPGNTEAFF.

This clone was detected once. The chain recombines TRBV6-5 with TRBJ1-2; 8 bases fit TRBD1. The CDR3 totals 15 residues. Per germline, CDR1 MNHEY and CDR2 SVGAGI. Trimming took 7 bases from V and 7 from J; bases not matched to a gene: 14. DNA for the CDR3: TGTGCCAGCACCCGGGAGGCAGGGGGCGCGGGTGGCTACACCTTC. Encoded protein: CASTREAGGAGGYTF.

The table lists this clone with a count of one. Other DNA sequences in this specimen translate into the identical CDR3. The chain combines TRBV5-4 with TRBJ1-2, with D hard to call. This CDR3 region has 13 residues. The germline gives CDR1 SGHNT, CDR2 YYREEE (reference sequence). V lost 4 bases, J lost 6 bases, and 13 bases lay in between. This CDR3 reads CASSDSGGHGYTF. DNA of the CDR3: TGTGCCAGCAGCGACTCAGGAGGACATGGCTACACCTTC. Full variable domain (outside the CDR3, taken from reference TRBV5-4 and TRBJ1-2): ETGVTQSPTHLIKTRGQQVTLRCSSQSGHNTVSWYQQALGQGPQFIFQYYREEENGRGNFPPRFSGLQFPNYSSELNVNALELDDSALYLCASSDSGGHGYTFGSGTRLTVV.

This clone appeared a single time. The rearrangement joins TRBV10-1 to TRBJ2-3, with TRBD1 matching 8 bases. Germline-derived CDR1 and CDR2 are WNHNN and SYGVQD (reference sequence). The CDR3 contains 15 residues. J was trimmed by 2 bases and V by 2 bases; bases with no gene match: 3. The CDR3 coding sequence is TGCGCCAGCAGTGAGCGACAGGGGAACACAGATACGCAGTATTTT. Its translation is CASSERQGNTDTQYF.

V gene TRBV2 combines with J gene TRBJ2-3, with 10 bases that match TRBD1. The CDR3 length is 15 residues. V lost 3 bases to trimming and J lost 4 bases; unmatched junction nucleotides: 4. Germline-derived CDR1 and CDR2 are SNHLY and FYNNEI. In DNA form, the CDR3 reads TGTGCCAGCAGTGAGGGACAGGGGAAGGCAGATACGCAGTATTTT. It specifies CASSEGQGKADTQYF.

V usage is TRBV10-2 and J usage is TRBJ2-5; D gene uncertain. V was cut by 0 bases and J by 5 bases, with 4 bases left in between. CDR3 length equals 12 residues. Germline values: CDR1 WSHSY, CDR2 SAAADI. CDR3 nucleotide sequence: TGCGCCAGCAGTGAGTCGAAGGAGACCCAGTACTTC. Amino acid sequence: CASSESKETQYF.

In this sample, this clone turned up a few times. The chain carries TRBV5-4 and TRBJ1-1; no definite D call. CDR1 and CDR2 from the germline V gene are SGHNT and YYREEE (reference sequence). V gave up 4 bases and J gave up 8 bases, with 15 bases separating them. The CDR3 loop spans 13 amino acids. The CDR3: CASSPRYLSEAFF. The CDR3 DNA sequence: TGTGCCAGCAGCCCCCGGTATCTATCCGAAGCTTTCTTT.